Listed here are 12 T cell receptor beta chains from one sample, sequenced in a study of cytomegalovirus exposure and HLA in healthy donors. Sequenced by immunoSEQ multiplex PCR; TCRdb stores in-frame clones only, minus some. The top ten clones hold under 4% of a sample with 65,000 to 75,000 clones, approximately 94% of them seen once. The specimen sequenced was PBMCs. The origin of the receptors is a woman aged 18-35 years in good health and CMV-seropositive.

The chain links TRBV6-1 to TRBJ2-1; D remains unclear. V lost 10 bases and J lost 8, with 18 bases in between. CDR1 and CDR2 (germline): MNHNS, SASEGT. The CDR3 consists of 13 residues. CDR3 nucleotides: TGTGCCACCTCGAGACGGCTCGAGGATGAGCAGTTCTTC. Encoded protein: CATSRRLEDEQFF.

V is TRBV19 and J is TRBJ2-5; TRBD2 is a possible D gene (6 bases). This CDR3 contains 19 residues. CDR1 is LNHDA and CDR2 is SQIVND in the germline V gene (reference sequence). Trimming pared 4 bases from V and 4 bases from J, leaving 28 bases between. Written as DNA, the CDR3 is TGTGCCAGTAGTACAGCGCGGGGTTCGAAGTCCCTCAGGCTAGAGACCCAGTACTTC. This codes for CASSTARGSKSLRLETQYF.

The chain employs TRBV6-5 and TRBJ2-7; D is uncertain. With 5 bases removed from V and 0 bases from J, the gap between germline ends came to 11 bases. CDR3 length: 14 amino acids. Germline V gene data show CDR1 as MNHEY and CDR2 as SVGAGI. The CDR3 DNA reads TGTGCCAGCAGTCCCGATTGGAGCTCCTACGAGCAGTACTTC. Its protein is CASSPDWSSYEQYF.

This clone is a singleton in its sample. The chain employs TRBV4-2 and TRBJ1-3, with no clear D. This CDR3 is 15 amino acids long. Trimming removed 3 bases from V and 7 bases from J, with 16 bases in between. The germline gives CDR1 LGHNA, CDR2 YNFKEQ. The CDR3 bases are TGTGCCAGCAGCCAGAGCCTGTCCGACGGGAACACCATATATTTT. Translation: CASSQSLSDGNTIYF.

This clone was seen only once. The rearrangement joins TRBV10-2 to TRBJ2-1, with a weak D call TRBD1 (5 bases). Trimming removed 8 bases from V and 1 base from J, with 9 bases in between. Germline lookup yields CDR1 WSHSY and CDR2 SAAADI. CDR3 length: 13 amino acids. Written as DNA, the CDR3 is TGCGCCAGCTCCCCAGGGTCCTACAATGAGCAGTTCTTC. The encoded protein is CASSPGSYNEQFF.

The V and J genes are TRBV6-1 and TRBJ2-2; maybe TRBD1 (6 bases). CDR1 is MNHNS and CDR2 is SASEGT in the germline V gene. V was cut by 11 bases and J by 3 bases, with 16 bases left in between. The CDR3 consists of 14 residues. The CDR3 sequence is CALSGQRYTGELFF. The CDR3 bases are TGTGCCCTATCCGGACAGAGATACACCGGGGAGCTGTTTTTT.

The chain uses TRBV2 and TRBJ2-5; TRBD2 matches at 10 bases. J gave up 3 bases and V 1 base, and 5 bases lay outside the gene matches. The CDR3 totals 16 residues. Germline loops: CDR1 SNHLY, CDR2 FYNNEI. The CDR3, as DNA: TGTGCCAGCAGTGAAGTAAGGCTAGCGGGAGAAGAGACCCAGTACTTC. Translated, it gives CASSEVRLAGEETQYF.

The V call is TRBV28, the J call TRBJ1-1; TRBD1 matches at 8 bases. CDR3 size: 16 residues. Germline CDR1 is MDHEN and CDR2 is SYDVKM. V lost 7 bases to trimming and J lost 3 bases; unmatched junction nucleotides: 13. The CDR3 spells CASTTRTGRVHTEAFF. The CDR3 region has the DNA TGTGCCAGCACCACCCGGACAGGGAGGGTACACACTGAAGCTTTCTTT. Filled out from reference TRBV28 and TRBJ1-1, the complete variable domain reads DVKVTQSSRYLVKRTGEKVFLECVQDMDHENMFWYRQDPGLGLRLIYFSYDVKMKEKGDIPEGYSVSREKKERFSLILESASTNQTSMYLCASTTRTGRVHTEAFFGQGTRLTVV.

The chain couples TRBV7-8 to TRBJ2-5, with 16 positions matching TRBD2. The CDR3 has 20 amino acids. The V and J ends lost 5 bases and 2 bases, in that order; junction bases with no gene match: 14. Germline V gene data show CDR1 as SGHVS and CDR2 as FQNEAQ. DNA of the CDR3: TGTGCCAGCAGCGTCCGAACCGGGACTAGCGGGAGGGGGGATCAAGAGACCCAGTACTTC. This translates into CASSVRTGTSGRGDQETQYF.

The V gene is TRBV9, the J gene TRBJ2-3; D may be TRBD2 (6 bases). Germline lookup yields CDR1 SGDLS and CDR2 YYNGEE. The CDR3 consists of 17 residues. V was shortened by 0 bases and J by 1 base, with 15 bases between the two germline ends. CDR3 in amino acids: CASSVAAGGAGTDTQYF. CDR3 bases: TGTGCCAGCAGCGTAGCTGCGGGCGGGGCGGGCACAGATACGCAGTATTTT.

CDR3 in amino acids: CASSTTGKATNEKLFF. CDR3 nucleotides: TGTGCCAGTAGTACGACAGGGAAGGCGACTAATGAAAAACTGTTTTTT. The chain recombines TRBV19 with TRBJ1-4; 7 bases map to TRBD1. The CDR3 consists of 16 residues. Germline-derived CDR1 and CDR2 are LNHDA and SQIVND (reference sequence). The ends lost 4 bases at V and 2 bases at J; junction bases unmatched: 7.

The CDR3 loop is CASSPPAGMSYNEQFF. The CDR3 region has the DNA TGTGCCAGCAGTCCCCCGGCAGGGATGAGCTACAATGAGCAGTTCTTC. The V gene is TRBV28, the J gene TRBJ2-1; D perhaps matches TRBD1 (5 bases). Germline V gene sequence: CDR1 MDHEN, CDR2 SYDVKM. The CDR3 totals 16 residues. V dropped 5 bases and J dropped 3 bases, with 17 bases sitting between them.